The rows below give T cell receptor beta chains drawn from one sample of a study of blood T cell repertoires in COVID-19. The data were produced by immunoSEQ multiplex PCR, yet TCRdb's version contains in-frame clones alone and is incomplete. Among about 130,000 clones listed, roughly 86% were seen once. The sample consisted of peripheral blood. The receptors were sampled from a human donor in a cohort sampled during active COVID-19. Each CDR3 is given with its conserved first and last residue. The D gene is left open where the match is weak. Size tells how often a clone was seen (once, few, many) or the class of an expanded clone, and some rows leave it out.

j_gene: TRBJ1-1
abundance: -
d_gene: TRBD1
v_gene: TRBV9
CDR3nt: TGTGCCAGCAGCGTATATGGCAGGGGGGTGGGCACTGAAGCTTTCTTT
CDR3aa: CASSVYGRGVGTEAFF

j_gene: TRBJ2-1
abundance: -
d_gene: TRBD2
v_gene: TRBV9
CDR3nt: TGTGCCAGCAGCGGCACTAGCGGGGGGGCGAATGAGCAGTTCTTC
CDR3aa: CASSGTSGGANEQFF

j_gene: TRBJ1-5
abundance: -
d_gene: -
v_gene: TRBV2
CDR3nt: TGTGCCAGCAGTGCCCCAGGCGGGCGCCATCAGCCCCAGCATTTT
CDR3aa: CASSAPGGRHQPQHF

j_gene: TRBJ1-4
abundance: once
d_gene: TRBD1
v_gene: TRBV11-2
CDR3nt: TGTGCCAGCAGCCTCGGGACAGCTGAAAAACTGTTTTTT
CDR3aa: CASSLGTAEKLFF

j_gene: TRBJ1-1
abundance: -
d_gene: -
v_gene: TRBV19
CDR3nt: TGTGCCAGTAGAGGGAGCGGGGACACTGAAGCTTTCTTT
CDR3aa: CASRGSGDTEAFF

j_gene: TRBJ2-1
abundance: -
d_gene: TRBD1
v_gene: TRBV11-2
CDR3nt: TGTGCCAGCAGCCCCGGACAGGCCAATGAGCAGTTCTTC
CDR3aa: CASSPGQANEQFF

j_gene: TRBJ1-3
abundance: -
d_gene: TRBD1
v_gene: TRBV5-4
CDR3nt: TGTGCCAGCAGCCACCTGGACAGGGGGCCCAACACCATATATTTT
CDR3aa: CASSHLDRGPNTIYF

j_gene: TRBJ2-1
abundance: -
d_gene: TRBD2
v_gene: TRBV19
CDR3nt: TGTGCCAGTAGTCCCAGCGGGGGGGTGCTCTACAATGAGCAGTTCTTC
CDR3aa: CASSPSGGVLYNEQFF

j_gene: TRBJ2-3
abundance: -
d_gene: TRBD1
v_gene: TRBV19
CDR3nt: TGTGCCAGTAGTACCAAACCTCGGACAGGTGCCTCTAGCACAGATACGCAGTATTTT
CDR3aa: CASSTKPRTGASSTDTQYF

j_gene: TRBJ1-2
abundance: few
d_gene: -
v_gene: TRBV30
CDR3nt: TGTGCCTGGAGTTTTATCCGGGGTCCAGATGGCTACACCTTC
CDR3aa: CAWSFIRGPDGYTF

j_gene: TRBJ1-1
abundance: -
d_gene: -
v_gene: TRBV3-1/TRBV3-2
CDR3nt: TGTGCCAGCAGCCAAGAACTACGCTCCTTTATGAACACTGAAGCTTTCTTT
CDR3aa: CASSQELRSFMNTEAFF

j_gene: TRBJ1-1
abundance: -
d_gene: TRBD1
v_gene: TRBV11-1
CDR3nt: TGTGCCAGCAGCAATAGACAGGGGGCGATGGCTGAAGCTTTCTTT
CDR3aa: CASSNRQGAMAEAFF

j_gene: TRBJ2-1
abundance: -
d_gene: -
v_gene: TRBV7-3
CDR3nt: TGTGCCAGCAGCTCTACGGTCGTTAACAATGAGCAGTTCTTC
CDR3aa: CASSSTVVNNEQFF

j_gene: TRBJ1-4
abundance: -
d_gene: -
v_gene: TRBV6-5
CDR3nt: TGTGCCAGCAGTTACTCTCCGGGACACTTGCGGGAAAAACTGTTTTTT
CDR3aa: CASSYSPGHLREKLFF